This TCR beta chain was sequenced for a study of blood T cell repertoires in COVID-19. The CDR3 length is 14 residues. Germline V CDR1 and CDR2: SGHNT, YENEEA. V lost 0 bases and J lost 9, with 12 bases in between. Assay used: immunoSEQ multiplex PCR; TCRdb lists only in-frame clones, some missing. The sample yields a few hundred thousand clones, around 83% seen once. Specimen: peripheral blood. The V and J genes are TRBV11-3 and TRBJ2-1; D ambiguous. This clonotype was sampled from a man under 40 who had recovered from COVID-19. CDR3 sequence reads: CASSLDVHTVEQFF. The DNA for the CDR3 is TGTGCCAGCAGCTTAGATGTCCATACGGTTGAGCAGTTCTTC.